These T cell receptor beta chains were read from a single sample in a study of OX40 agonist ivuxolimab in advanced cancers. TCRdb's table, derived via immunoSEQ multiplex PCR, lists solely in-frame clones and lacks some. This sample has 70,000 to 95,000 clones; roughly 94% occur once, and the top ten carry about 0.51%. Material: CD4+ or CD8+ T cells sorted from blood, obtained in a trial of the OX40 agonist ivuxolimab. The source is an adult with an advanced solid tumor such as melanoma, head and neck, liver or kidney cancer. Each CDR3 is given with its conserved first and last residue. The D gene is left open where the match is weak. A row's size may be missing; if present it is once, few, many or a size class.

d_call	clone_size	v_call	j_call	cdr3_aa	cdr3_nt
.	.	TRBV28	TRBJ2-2	CASSHPGPDTGELFF	TGTGCCAGCAGTCATCCGGGACCAGACACCGGGGAGCTGTTTTTT
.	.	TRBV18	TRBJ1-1	CASRREREAEAFF	TGTGCCAGCCGTCGCGAGAGGGAGGCTGAAGCTTTCTTT
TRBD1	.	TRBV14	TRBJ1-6	CASSQGDRGLHF	TGTGCCAGCAGCCAAGGGGACAGGGGGCTCCACTTT
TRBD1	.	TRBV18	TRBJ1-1	CASSPGDRGLVNTEAFF	TGTGCCAGCTCACCGGGGGACAGGGGGCTCGTGAACACTGAAGCTTTCTTT
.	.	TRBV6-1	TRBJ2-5	CASSGGSQETQYF	TGTGCCAGCAGTGGGGGCTCCCAAGAGACCCAGTACTTC
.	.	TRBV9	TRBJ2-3	CASSVRQTSTDTQYF	TGTGCCAGCAGCGTGCGACAGACGAGCACAGATACGCAGTATTTT
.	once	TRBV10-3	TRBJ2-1	CAIKNGSGNEQFF	TGTGCCATCAAGAACGGGAGTGGCAATGAGCAGTTCTTC
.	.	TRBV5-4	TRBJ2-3	CASSLAGTGRDTQYF	TGTGCCAGCAGCTTGGCGGGGACTGGGAGGGATACGCAGTATTTT
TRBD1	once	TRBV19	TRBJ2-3	CASSRTGGEDTQYF	TGTGCCAGTAGTAGGACAGGGGGGGAGGATACGCAGTATTTT
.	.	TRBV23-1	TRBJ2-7	CASSRNYEQYF	TGCGCCAGCAGTCGGAACTACGAGCAGTACTTC
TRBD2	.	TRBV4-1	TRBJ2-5	CASSQDLAGYQETQYF	TGCGCCAGCAGCCAAGACTTAGCGGGGTACCAAGAGACCCAGTACTTC
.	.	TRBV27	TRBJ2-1	CASSFFKGEQFF	TGTGCCAGCAGTTTTTTTAAAGGTGAGCAGTTCTTC
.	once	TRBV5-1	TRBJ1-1	CASSLQGNTEAFF	TGCGCCAGCAGCTTACAGGGGAACACTGAAGCTTTCTTT
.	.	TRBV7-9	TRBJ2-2	CASSASSVAGELFF	TGTGCCAGCAGCGCCAGTAGTGTGGCCGGGGAGCTGTTTTTT
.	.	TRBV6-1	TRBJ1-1	CASSPGAPGAFF	TGTGCCAGCAGTCCCGGGGCTCCGGGGGCTTTCTTT
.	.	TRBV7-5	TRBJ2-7	CARSSDPAKRDPLVVQYF	TGTGCCAGAAGCTCCGACCCTGCTAAGCGGGACCCCCTTGTTGTGCAGTACTTC
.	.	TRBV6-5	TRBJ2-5	CASSYEGRGQETQYF	TGTGCCAGCAGTTACGAGGGACGGGGCCAAGAGACCCAGTACTTC
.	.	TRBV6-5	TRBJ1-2	CASSSRENYGYTF	TGTGCCAGCAGCTCTCGGGAAAACTATGGCTACACCTTC
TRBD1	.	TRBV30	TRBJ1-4	CAWGPGQINEKLFF	TGTGCCTGGGGTCCGGGACAGATTAATGAAAAACTGTTTTTT
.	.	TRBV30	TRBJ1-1	CAWILDGSGVAEAFF	TGTGCCTGGATTCTCGACGGATCTGGGGTCGCTGAAGCTTTCTTT
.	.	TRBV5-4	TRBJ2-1	CASSLEARTYNEQFF	TGTGCCAGCAGCTTGGAGGCACGAACCTACAATGAGCAGTTCTTC
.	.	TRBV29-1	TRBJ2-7	CSVRTAYEQYF	TGCAGCGTCAGGACAGCCTACGAGCAGTACTTC
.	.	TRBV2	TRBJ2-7	CASSRETPISSYEQYF	TGTGCCAGCAGTAGAGAGACACCTATTAGCTCCTACGAGCAGTACTTC
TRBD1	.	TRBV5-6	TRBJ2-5	CASRQSNRGALEETQYF	TGTGCCAGCAGGCAATCGAACAGGGGAGCCCTTGAAGAGACCCAGTACTTC
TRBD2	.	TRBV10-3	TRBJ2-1	CAISGVTSGGAFNEQFF	TGTGCCATCAGTGGCGTCACTAGCGGGGGGGCCTTTAATGAGCAGTTCTTC
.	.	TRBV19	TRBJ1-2	CASNPDPRIYGYTF	TGTGCCAGTAATCCCGACCCCCGGATCTATGGCTACACCTTC
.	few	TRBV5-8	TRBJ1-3	CASSSGTIRGNTIYF	TGTGCCAGCAGCTCTGGGACGATACGAGGAAACACCATATATTTT
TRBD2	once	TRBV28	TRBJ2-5	CASSQLAGGIETQYF	TGTGCCAGCAGTCAACTAGCGGGAGGGATTGAGACCCAGTACTTC
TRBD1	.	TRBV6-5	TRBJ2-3	CASSLGQGLTDTQYF	TGTGCCAGCAGTTTGGGACAGGGCCTCACAGATACGCAGTATTTT
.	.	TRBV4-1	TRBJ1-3	CASSLSGGAGNTIYF	TGCGCCAGCAGCCTTTCTGGTGGAGCTGGAAACACCATATATTTT
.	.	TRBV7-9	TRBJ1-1	CASSNILPNTEAFF	TGTGCCAGCAGCAATATTCTCCCGAACACTGAAGCTTTCTTT
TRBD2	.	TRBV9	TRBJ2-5	CASSPRLAGQETQYF	TGTGCCAGCAGCCCGCGACTAGCGGGGCAAGAGACCCAGTACTTC
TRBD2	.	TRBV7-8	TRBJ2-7	CASSFSTSGSAYEQYF	TGTGCCAGCAGCTTCTCGACTAGCGGGAGCGCCTACGAGCAGTACTTC
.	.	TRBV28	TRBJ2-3	CASSGGGGTDTQYF	TGTGCCAGCAGTGGAGGCGGAGGCACAGATACGCAGTATTTT
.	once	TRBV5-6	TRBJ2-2	CASSLSVGGGELFF	TGTGCCAGCAGCTTGTCAGTAGGGGGCGGGGAGCTGTTTTTT
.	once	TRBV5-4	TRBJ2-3	CASKTEERADTQYF	TGTGCCAGCAAAACGGAGGAGCGTGCAGATACGCAGTATTTT
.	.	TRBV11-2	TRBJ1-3	CASSLRPSGNTIYF	TGTGCCAGCAGCTTAAGGCCCTCTGGAAACACCATATATTTT
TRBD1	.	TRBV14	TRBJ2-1	CASSQDTGTVSYHEQFF	TGTGCCAGCAGCCAAGACACCGGGACAGTATCCTACCATGAGCAGTTCTTC
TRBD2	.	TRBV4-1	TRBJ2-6	CASSPGRAQRANVLTF	TGCGCCAGCAGCCCGGGGAGGGCACAAAGGGCCAACGTCCTGACTTTC
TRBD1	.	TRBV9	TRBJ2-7	CASRVTGTGSLTGYEQYF	TGTGCCAGCAGGGTAACGGGGACAGGGTCCCTGACTGGGTACGAGCAGTACTTC